One and the same sample provided the 17 T cell receptor beta chains below, sequenced in a study of prognosis after radiotherapy for stage I lung cancer. Two-round multiplex PCR, the amplification method, yielded TCR beta CDR3 from genomic DNA. Gene-specific primers for each TRBV and TRBJ gene drove first-round PCR. Via MiXCR, TCRdb re-called the multiplex PCR reads, giving one row per CDR3 protein. The sample consists of about 26,000 distinct CDR3 sequences, about 30% of them appearing once. Source: PBMCs, taken before or after stereotactic body radiation therapy (not recorded which). Receptors were obtained from a donor aged 50 or older with non-small cell lung cancer.

This clonotype showed up many times. This chain uses TRBV12-3 or TRBV12-4 with TRBJ2-5; D not certain. The CDR3 sequence is 14 residues long. The V end was cut by 6 bases, the J end by 2 bases, with 13 bases between. For the CDR3, the DNA is TGTGCCAGCAGCCTGCGACGCCAGCAAGAGACCCAGTACTTC. Translated: CASSLRRQQETQYF.

This clonotype was seen only a few times. A far bigger clonotype differs at one base, so this is likely a read error. The chain recombines TRBV6-2 or TRBV6-3 with TRBJ2-7; 9 bases map to TRBD1. The CDR3 extends over 14 amino acids. Trimming removed 10 bases from V and 2 bases from J; junction bases left unmatched: 9. Germline CDR1 and CDR2: MNHEY and SVGEGT. The CDR3 loop reads CAIHGTGSTYEQYF. The CDR3 nucleotides read TGTGCCATCCACGGGACAGGGAGCACCTACGAGCAGTACTTC.

This clonotype has at least ten counts. V gene TRBV28 combines with J gene TRBJ2-5; the D call may be TRBD1 or TRBD2 (5 bases each). The CDR3 has 15 residues. The V gene's germline CDR1 is MDHEN and CDR2 SYDVKM. V was shortened by 6 bases and J by 2 bases, with 16 bases between the two germline ends. CDR3 DNA sequence: TGTGCCAGCAGGAACCGGGGCCAGTTTCAAGAGACCCAGTACTTC. The encoded protein is CASRNRGQFQETQYF.

A note on this clonotype: A read error likely explains this, since a far larger clone differs by one base. This chain uses TRBV7-2 with TRBJ2-5, with TRBD2 matching 13 bases. Germline CDR1 and CDR2: SGHTA and FQGNSA. V shed 9 bases, J shed 8 bases, and the junction held 15 bases outside the gene matches. The CDR3 length is 16 residues. CDR3 in DNA: TGTGCCAGTAGTGGGTCCGGGACTAGCGGGGCCGATACCCAGTACTTC. It specifies CASSGSGTSGADTQYF.

The chain links TRBV7-2 to TRBJ1-1; D is perhaps TRBD1 (5 bases). Trimming removed 5 bases from V and 4 bases from J, with 17 bases in between. Germline assignment: CDR1 SGHTA and CDR2 FQGNSA. The CDR3 totals 15 residues. The CDR3: CASSPLGRGRTEAFF. The CDR3 region has the DNA TGTGCCAGCAGCCCGTTGGGCCGGGGACGCACTGAAGCTTTCTTT.

This clonotype was detected many times. This sequence joins TRBV29-1 and TRBJ1-1; 8 positions match TRBD1. Losses at the gene ends were 7 bases for V and 4 bases for J; bases not matched to a gene: 14. Germline loops: CDR1 SQVTM, CDR2 ANQGSEA. The CDR3 consists of 15 residues. This CDR3 is CSAGGPLTGGTEAFF. The CDR3 DNA is TGCAGCGCGGGAGGTCCCCTAACAGGGGGCACTGAAGCTTTCTTT.

This chain links TRBV5-1 with TRBJ2-7; 9 positions agree with TRBD2. The CDR3 totals 13 residues. From germline, CDR1 is SGHRS and CDR2 YFSETQ. Losses at the gene ends were 4 bases for V and 6 bases for J; bases not matched to a gene: 5. The CDR3 sequence is CASSQGTSSEQYF. The CDR3 nucleotides read TGCGCCAGCAGCCAGGGGACTAGCTCCGAGCAGTACTTC.

This chain joins TRBV12-3 or TRBV12-4 and TRBJ2-1; no firm D call. This CDR3 region has 11 residues. The V and J ends lost 5 bases and 8 bases respectively, with 7 bases between them. The CDR3 sequence: CASSLRDEQFF. The CDR3, as DNA: TGTGCCAGCAGTCTGCGCGATGAGCAGTTCTTC.

With respect to this clonotype: Its ends do not fully match the called genes, so a read error is possible. The V call is TRBV7-9, the J call TRBJ1-6; 7 nucleotides align to TRBD1. This CDR3 has 15 amino acids. CDR1 SEHNR and CDR2 FQNEAQ come from the germline V gene (reference sequence). CDR3 sequence: CASSARDSFNPPLHF. The CDR3 bases are TGTGCCAGCAGTGCCCGGGACAGCTTTAATCCACCCCTCCACTTT.

The V and J genes are TRBV5-1 and TRBJ1-4; 11 positions agree with TRBD1. Losses at the gene ends were 0 bases for V and 7 bases for J; bases not matched to a gene: 5. The germline gives CDR1 SGHRS, CDR2 YFSETQ. CDR3 size: 16 residues. The CDR3 region has the DNA TGCGCCAGCAGCTTGGCCGTTGGGACAGGGGGTGAAAAACTGTTTTTT. It yields the protein CASSLAVGTGGEKLFF. The full variable domain, rest sourced from reference TRBV5-1 and TRBJ1-4, is KAGVTQTPRYLIKTRGQQVTLSCSPISGHRSVSWYQQTPGQGLQFLFEYFSETQRNKGNFPGRFSGRQFSNSRSEMNVSTLELGDSALYLCASSLAVGTGGEKLFFGSGTQLSVL.

This clonotype was seen ten or more times. The chain links TRBV5-1 to TRBJ1-4, with 9 positions matching TRBD1. This CDR3 has 14 amino acids. In germline, CDR1 is SGHRS, CDR2 YFSETQ. J lost 7 bases, V lost 4 bases, and 5 bases had no gene match. CDR3 sequence (DNA): TGCGCCAGCAGCCCGGACAGGGGCGGTGAAAAACTGTTTTTT. It encodes CASSPDRGGEKLFF.

At least ten counts were recorded for this clonotype. This chain uses TRBV24-1 with TRBJ2-7; 8 bases are a match to TRBD1. Trimming at V came to 4 bases and at J to 6 bases, leaving 10 bases not matched to a gene. This CDR3 spans 15 amino acids. In germline, CDR1 is KGHDR, CDR2 SFDVKD. The CDR3 nucleotides are TGTGCCACCAGTGAAACGGGACAGGTAACGGGCGAGCAGTACTTC. Translated, it gives CATSETGQVTGEQYF.

The V gene is TRBV6-4, the J gene TRBJ1-3; D remains unclear. The CDR3 extends over 10 amino acids. The V gene lost 8 bases and the J gene lost 6 bases, with 5 bases spanning the gap. Germline V CDR1 and CDR2: MRHNA, SNTAGT. CDR3 loop: CASLSNTIYF. DNA of the CDR3: TGTGCCAGCCTTTCAAACACCATATATTTT.

This clonotype was picked up many times. V and J are TRBV19 and TRBJ1-2, with D maybe TRBD1 (5 bases). The CDR3 length is 13 residues. The germline V and J ends were trimmed by 3 bases and 8 bases, with 13 bases remaining between them. Germline CDR1 reads LNHDA; CDR2 reads SQIVND (reference sequence). In nucleotides, the CDR3 is TGTGCCAGTAGTATGAGCAGGGTAGGCGGCTACACCTTC. Its translation is CASSMSRVGGYTF.

Worth noting for this clonotype: This may be a read error: a much more frequent sequence differs by one nucleotide. V usage is TRBV6-2 or TRBV6-3 and J usage is TRBJ1-1; D is ambiguous. Germline lookup yields CDR1 MNHEY and CDR2 SVGEGT. The CDR3 is 15 amino acids. The CDR3 loop reads CASSYSIQLETEALF. The CDR3 nucleotides are TGTGCCAGCAGTTACTCGATCCAGTTAGAAACTGAAGCTTTATTT.

The chain employs TRBV28 and TRBJ2-1; 7 bases agree with TRBD1. With 3 bases clipped from V and 8 bases from J, the junction kept 7 bases outside the gene matches. This CDR3 has 14 amino acids. Germline CDR1 and CDR2: MDHEN and SYDVKM. CDR3 DNA: TGTGCCAGCAGTTTTTTTACAGGGGATCATGAGCAGTTCTTC. Protein sequence: CASSFFTGDHEQFF.

This clonotype was observed at least ten times. V is TRBV6-2 or TRBV6-3 and J is TRBJ2-1, with a weak D call TRBD2 (5 bases). Germline V lookup: CDR1 MNHEY, CDR2 SVGEGT. V was trimmed by 4 bases and J by 10 bases, leaving 14 bases between them. The CDR3 contains 13 residues. The CDR3, as DNA: TGTGCCAGCAGTTTCCTAGGACTGGGGGAGCAGTTCTTC. Protein sequence: CASSFLGLGEQFF.